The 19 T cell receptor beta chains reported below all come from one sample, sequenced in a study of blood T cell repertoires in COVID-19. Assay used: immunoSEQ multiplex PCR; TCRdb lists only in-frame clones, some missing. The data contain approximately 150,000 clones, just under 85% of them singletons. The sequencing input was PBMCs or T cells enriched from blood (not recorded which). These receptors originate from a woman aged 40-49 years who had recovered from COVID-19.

CDR3: CASSIVLAGTDTQYF. The CDR3 coding sequence is TGTGCCAGTAGTATCGTTCTAGCGGGCACAGATACGCAGTATTTT. This chain joins TRBV19 and TRBJ2-3; 7 positions agree with TRBD2. CDR3 length equals 15 residues. V shed 3 bases, J shed 1 base, and the junction held 4 bases outside the gene matches. Germline V gives CDR1 LNHDA, CDR2 SQIVND (reference sequence). Together with reference TRBV19 and TRBJ2-3, the CDR3 gives the full variable domain: DGGITQSPKYLFRKEGQNVTLSCEQNLNHDAMYWYRQDPGQGLRLIYYSQIVNDFQKGDIAEGYSVSREKKESFPLTVTSAQKNPTAFYLCASSIVLAGTDTQYFGPGTRLTVL.

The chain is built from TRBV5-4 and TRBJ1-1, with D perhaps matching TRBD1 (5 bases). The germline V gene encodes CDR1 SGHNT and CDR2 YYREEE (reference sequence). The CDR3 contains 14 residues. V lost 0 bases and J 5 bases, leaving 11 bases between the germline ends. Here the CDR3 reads CASSLAGGATEAFF. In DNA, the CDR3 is TGTGCCAGCAGCTTGGCCGGGGGTGCTACTGAAGCTTTCTTT.

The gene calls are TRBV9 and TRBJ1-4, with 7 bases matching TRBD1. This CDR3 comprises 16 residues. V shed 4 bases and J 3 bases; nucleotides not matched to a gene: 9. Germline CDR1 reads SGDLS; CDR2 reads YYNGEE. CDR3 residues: CASSPQRGLSNEKLFF. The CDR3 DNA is TGTGCCAGCAGCCCCCAGAGGGGGCTCTCTAATGAAAAACTGTTTTTT.

The CDR3 here is CASSRQELNIYEQYF. The CDR3 coding sequence is TGTGCCAGCAGCCGACAGGAGCTCAATATCTACGAGCAGTACTTC. The rearrangement uses TRBV6-5 and TRBJ2-7; perhaps TRBD1 as D (6 bases). V lost 6 bases to trimming and J lost 3 bases, with 18 bases between them. CDR1 and CDR2 from the germline V gene are MNHEY and SVGAGI. This CDR3 is built from 15 residues.

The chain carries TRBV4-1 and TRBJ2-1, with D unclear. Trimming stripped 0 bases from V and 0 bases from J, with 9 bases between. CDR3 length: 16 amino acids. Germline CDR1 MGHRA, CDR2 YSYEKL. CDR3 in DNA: TGCGCCAGCAGCCAAGATCTACAGAGCTCCTACAATGAGCAGTTCTTC. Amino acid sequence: CASSQDLQSSYNEQFF.

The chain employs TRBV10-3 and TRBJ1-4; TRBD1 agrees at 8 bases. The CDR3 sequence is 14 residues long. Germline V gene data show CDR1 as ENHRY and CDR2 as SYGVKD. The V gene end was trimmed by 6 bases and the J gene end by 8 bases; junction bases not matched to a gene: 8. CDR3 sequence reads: CAISQTGAREKLFF. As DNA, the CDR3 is TGTGCCATCAGCCAGACAGGGGCTAGGGAAAAACTGTTTTTT.

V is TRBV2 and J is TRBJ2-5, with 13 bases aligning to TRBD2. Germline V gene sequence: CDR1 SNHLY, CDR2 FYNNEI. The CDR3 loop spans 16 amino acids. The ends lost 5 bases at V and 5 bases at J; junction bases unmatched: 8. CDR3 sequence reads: CASSPRTSGRRETQYF. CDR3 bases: TGTGCCAGCAGTCCCCGGACTAGCGGGAGACGGGAGACCCAGTACTTC.

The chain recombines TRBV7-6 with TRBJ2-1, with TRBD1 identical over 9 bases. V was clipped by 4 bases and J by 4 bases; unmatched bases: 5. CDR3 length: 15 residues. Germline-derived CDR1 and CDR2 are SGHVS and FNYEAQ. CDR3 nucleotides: TGTGCCAGCAGCTCATTACAGGGGGCTTACAATGAGCAGTTCTTC. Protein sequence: CASSSLQGAYNEQFF. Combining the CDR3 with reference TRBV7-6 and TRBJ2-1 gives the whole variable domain GAGVSQSPRYKVTKRGQDVALRCDPISGHVSLYWYRQALGQGPEFLTYFNYEAQQDKSGLPNDRFSAERPEGSISTLTIQRTEQRDSAMYRCASSSLQGAYNEQFFGPGTRLTVL.

The CDR3, as DNA: TGTGCCAGCAGCAAAGGAGGGACAGCGAGCTCTGGAAACACCATATATTTT. Protein sequence: CASSKGGTASSGNTIYF. The chain joins TRBV21-1 to TRBJ1-3; TRBD1, the table's D call, was not compared with the DNA. TRBV21-1 is a pseudogene segment. The CDR3 runs to 17 residues.

The CDR3 DNA reads as TGTGCCAGCAGATACGGCGACAGAGCTTTCTTT. Protein sequence: CASRYGDRAFF. The chain has TRBV6-5 and TRBJ1-1, with D possibly matching TRBD1 (5 bases). Germline V lookup: CDR1 MNHEY, CDR2 SVGAGI. The CDR3 has 11 amino acids. Trimming pared 6 bases from V and 10 bases from J, leaving 12 bases between.

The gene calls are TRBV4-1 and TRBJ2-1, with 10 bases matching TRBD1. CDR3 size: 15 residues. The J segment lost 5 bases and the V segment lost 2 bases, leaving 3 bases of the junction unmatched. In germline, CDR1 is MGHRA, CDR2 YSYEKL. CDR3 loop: CASSQRGQGDNEQFF. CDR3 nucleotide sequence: TGCGCCAGCAGCCAACGCGGACAGGGGGACAATGAGCAGTTCTTC.

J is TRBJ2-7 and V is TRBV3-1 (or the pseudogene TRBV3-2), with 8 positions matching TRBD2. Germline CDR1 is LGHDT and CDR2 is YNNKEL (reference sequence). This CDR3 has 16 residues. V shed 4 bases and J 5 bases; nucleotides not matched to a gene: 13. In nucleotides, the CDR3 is TGTGCCAGCAGCCCCCTTCTTAGCGGGACTCACCACGAGCAGTACTTC. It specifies CASSPLLSGTHHEQYF.

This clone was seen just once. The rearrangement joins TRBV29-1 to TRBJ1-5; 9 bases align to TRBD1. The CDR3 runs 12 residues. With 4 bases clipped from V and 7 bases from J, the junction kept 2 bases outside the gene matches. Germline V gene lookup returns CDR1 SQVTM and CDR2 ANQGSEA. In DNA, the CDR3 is TGCAGCGTTGGGGACAGGGTACAGCCCCAGCATTTT. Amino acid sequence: CSVGDRVQPQHF.

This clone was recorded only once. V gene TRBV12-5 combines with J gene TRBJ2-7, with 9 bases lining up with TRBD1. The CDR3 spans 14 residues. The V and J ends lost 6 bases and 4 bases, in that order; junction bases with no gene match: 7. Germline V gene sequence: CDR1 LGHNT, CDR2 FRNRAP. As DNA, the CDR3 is TGTGCTAGTGGCGACGGACAGGGGAAATACGAGCAGTACTTC. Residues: CASGDGQGKYEQYF. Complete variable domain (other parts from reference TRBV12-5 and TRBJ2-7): DARVTQTPRHKVTEMGQEVTMRCQPILGHNTVFWYRQTMMQGLELLAYFRNRAPLDDSGMPKDRFSAEMPDATLATLKIQPSEPRDSAVYFCASGDGQGKYEQYFGPGTRLTVT.

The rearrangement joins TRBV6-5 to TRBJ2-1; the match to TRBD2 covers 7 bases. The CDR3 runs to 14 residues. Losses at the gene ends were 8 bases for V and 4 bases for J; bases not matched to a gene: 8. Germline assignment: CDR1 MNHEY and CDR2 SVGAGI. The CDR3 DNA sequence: TGTGCCAGCGGTTCAGTAGCGGGTTACAATGAGCAGTTCTTC. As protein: CASGSVAGYNEQFF.

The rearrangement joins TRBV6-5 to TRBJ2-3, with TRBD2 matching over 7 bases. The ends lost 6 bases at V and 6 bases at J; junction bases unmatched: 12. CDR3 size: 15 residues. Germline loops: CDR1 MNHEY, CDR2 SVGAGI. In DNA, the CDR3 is TGTGCCAGCAGCCTAAGCGGGAACCCTGCTGATACGCAGTATTTT. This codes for CASSLSGNPADTQYF.

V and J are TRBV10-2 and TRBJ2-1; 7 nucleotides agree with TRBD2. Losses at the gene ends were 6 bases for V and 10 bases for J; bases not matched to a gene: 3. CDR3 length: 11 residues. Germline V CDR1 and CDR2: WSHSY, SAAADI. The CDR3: CASSNSGEQFF. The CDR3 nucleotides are TGCGCCAGCAGCAATAGCGGGGAGCAGTTCTTC.

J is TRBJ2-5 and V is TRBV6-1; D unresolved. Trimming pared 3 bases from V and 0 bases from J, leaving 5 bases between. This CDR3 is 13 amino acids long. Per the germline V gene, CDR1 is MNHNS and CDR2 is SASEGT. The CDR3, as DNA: TGTGCCAGCAGTGATCCCTACCAAGAGACCCAGTACTTC. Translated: CASSDPYQETQYF.

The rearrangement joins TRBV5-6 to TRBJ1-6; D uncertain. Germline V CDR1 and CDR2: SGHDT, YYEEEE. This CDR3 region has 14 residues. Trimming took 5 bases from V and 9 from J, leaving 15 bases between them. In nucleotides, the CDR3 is TGTGCCAGCAGTGATGGGCTCCCCAGTTCACCCCTCCACTTT. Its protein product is CASSDGLPSSPLHF. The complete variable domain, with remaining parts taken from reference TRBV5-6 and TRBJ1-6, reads DAGVTQSPTHLIKTRGQQVTLRCSPKSGHDTVSWYQQALGQGPQFIFQYYEEEERQRGNFPDRFSGHQFPNYSSELNVNALLLGDSALYLCASSDGLPSSPLHFGNGTRLTVT.